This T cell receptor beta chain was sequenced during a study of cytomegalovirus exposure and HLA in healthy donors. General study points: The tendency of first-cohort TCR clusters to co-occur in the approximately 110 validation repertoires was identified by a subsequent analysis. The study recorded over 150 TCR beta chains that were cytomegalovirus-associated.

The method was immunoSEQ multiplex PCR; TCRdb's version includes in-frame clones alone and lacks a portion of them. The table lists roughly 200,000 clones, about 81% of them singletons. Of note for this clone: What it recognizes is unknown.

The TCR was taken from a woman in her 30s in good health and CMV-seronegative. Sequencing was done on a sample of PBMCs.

The CDR3: CASSLTSGRFNEQFF. CDR3 nucleotides: TGTGCCAGCAGTCTCACTAGCGGGAGATTTAATGAGCAGTTCTTC. The gene calls are TRBV6-5 and TRBJ2-1, with 11 bases fitting TRBD2. The CDR3 is 15 amino acids. V trimming: 5 bases; J trimming: 7 bases; junction bases outside the gene matches: 7. Looked up from germline, CDR1 is MNHEY and CDR2 is SVGAGI.